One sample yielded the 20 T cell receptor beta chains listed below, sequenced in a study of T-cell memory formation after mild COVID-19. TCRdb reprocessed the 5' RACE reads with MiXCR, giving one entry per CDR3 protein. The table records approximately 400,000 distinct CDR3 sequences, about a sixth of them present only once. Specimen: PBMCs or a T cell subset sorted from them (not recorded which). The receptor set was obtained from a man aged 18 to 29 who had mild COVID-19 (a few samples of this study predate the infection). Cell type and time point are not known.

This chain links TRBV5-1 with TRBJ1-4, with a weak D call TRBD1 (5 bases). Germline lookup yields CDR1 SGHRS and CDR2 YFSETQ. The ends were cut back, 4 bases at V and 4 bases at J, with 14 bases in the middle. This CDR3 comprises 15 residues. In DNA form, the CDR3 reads TGCGCCAGCAGCCACGACAGAGCATATAATGAAAAACTGTTTTTT. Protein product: CASSHDRAYNEKLFF. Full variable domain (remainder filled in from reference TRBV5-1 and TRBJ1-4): KAGVTQTPRYLIKTRGQQVTLSCSPISGHRSVSWYQQTPGQGLQFLFEYFSETQRNKGNFPGRFSGRQFSNSRSEMNVSTLELGDSALYLCASSHDRAYNEKLFFGSGTQLSVL.

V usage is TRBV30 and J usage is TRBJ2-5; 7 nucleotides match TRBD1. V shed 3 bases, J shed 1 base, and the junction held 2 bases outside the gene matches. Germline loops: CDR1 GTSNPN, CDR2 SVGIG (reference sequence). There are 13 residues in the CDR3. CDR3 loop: CAWSGTVQETQYF. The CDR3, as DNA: TGTGCCTGGAGCGGGACAGTCCAAGAGACCCAGTACTTC.

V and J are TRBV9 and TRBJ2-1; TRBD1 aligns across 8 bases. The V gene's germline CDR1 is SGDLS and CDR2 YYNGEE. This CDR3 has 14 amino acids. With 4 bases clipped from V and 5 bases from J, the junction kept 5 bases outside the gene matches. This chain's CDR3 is CASSPRTGNNEQFF. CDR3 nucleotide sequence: TGTGCCAGCAGCCCCCGGACAGGGAACAATGAGCAGTTCTTC.

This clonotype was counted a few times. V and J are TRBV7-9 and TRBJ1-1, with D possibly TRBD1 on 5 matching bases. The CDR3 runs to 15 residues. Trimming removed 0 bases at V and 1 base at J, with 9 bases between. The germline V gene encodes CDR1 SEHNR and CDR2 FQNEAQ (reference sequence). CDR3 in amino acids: CASSLAIGQNTEAFF. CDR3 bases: TGTGCCAGCAGCTTAGCGATAGGACAGAACACTGAAGCTTTCTTT.

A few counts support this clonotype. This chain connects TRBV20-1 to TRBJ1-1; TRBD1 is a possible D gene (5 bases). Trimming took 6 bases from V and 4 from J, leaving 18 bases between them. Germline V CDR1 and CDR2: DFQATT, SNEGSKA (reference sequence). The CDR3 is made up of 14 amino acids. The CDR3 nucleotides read TGCAGTGCCAGACTCAGGGTAGATAGCACTGAAGCTTTCTTT. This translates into CSARLRVDSTEAFF.

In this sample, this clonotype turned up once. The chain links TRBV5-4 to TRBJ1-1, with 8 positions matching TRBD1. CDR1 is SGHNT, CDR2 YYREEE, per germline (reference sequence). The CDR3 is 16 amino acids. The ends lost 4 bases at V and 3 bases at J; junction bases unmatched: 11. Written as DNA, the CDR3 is TGTGCCAGCAGCCCGGGTGGACAGGGAGGGGACACTGAAGCTTTCTTT. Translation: CASSPGGQGGDTEAFF.

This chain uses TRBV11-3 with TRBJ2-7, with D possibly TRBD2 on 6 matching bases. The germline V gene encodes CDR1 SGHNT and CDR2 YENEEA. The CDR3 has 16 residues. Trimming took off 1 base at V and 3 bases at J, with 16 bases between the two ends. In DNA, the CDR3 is TGTGCCAGCAGCTTAGGGCTGGGCCGGGAGAGCTACGAGCAGTACTTC. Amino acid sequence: CASSLGLGRESYEQYF. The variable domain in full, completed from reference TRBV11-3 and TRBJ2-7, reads EAGVVQSPRYKIIEKKQPVAFWCNPISGHNTLYWYLQNLGQGPELLIRYENEEAVDDSQLPKDRFSAERLKGVDSTLKIQPAELGDSAVYLCASSLGLGRESYEQYFGPGTRLTVT.

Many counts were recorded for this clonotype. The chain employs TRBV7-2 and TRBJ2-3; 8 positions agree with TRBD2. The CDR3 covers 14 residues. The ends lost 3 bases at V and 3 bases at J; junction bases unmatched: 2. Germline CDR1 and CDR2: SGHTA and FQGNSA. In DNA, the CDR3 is TGTGCCAGCAGCTTCGTAGCGGGGACAGATACGCAGTATTTT. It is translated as CASSFVAGTDTQYF.

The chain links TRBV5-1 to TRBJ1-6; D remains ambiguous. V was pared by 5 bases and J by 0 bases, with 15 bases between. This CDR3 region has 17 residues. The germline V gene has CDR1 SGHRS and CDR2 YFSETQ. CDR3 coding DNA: TGCGCCAGCAGTCCGTTCAGAGGCGGCTCCTATAATTCACCCCTCCACTTT. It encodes CASSPFRGGSYNSPLHF.

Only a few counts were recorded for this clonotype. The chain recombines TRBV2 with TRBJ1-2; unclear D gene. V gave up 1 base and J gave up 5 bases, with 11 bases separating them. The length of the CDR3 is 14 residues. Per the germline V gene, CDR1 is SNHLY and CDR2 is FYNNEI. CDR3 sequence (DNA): TGTGCCAGCAGTGAAGGCCGAGAGCCATATGGCTACACCTTC. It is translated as CASSEGREPYGYTF.

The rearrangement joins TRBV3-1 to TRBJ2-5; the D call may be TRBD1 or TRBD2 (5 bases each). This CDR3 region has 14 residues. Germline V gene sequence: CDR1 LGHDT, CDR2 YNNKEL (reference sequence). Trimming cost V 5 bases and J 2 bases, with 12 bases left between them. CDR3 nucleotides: TGTGCCAGCAGCACCTCCGGGGCTCAAGAGACCCAGTACTTC. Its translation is CASSTSGAQETQYF.

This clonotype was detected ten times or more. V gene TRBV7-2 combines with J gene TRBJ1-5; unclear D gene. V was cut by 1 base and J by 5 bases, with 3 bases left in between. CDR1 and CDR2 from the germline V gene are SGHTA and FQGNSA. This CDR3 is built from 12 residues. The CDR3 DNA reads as TGTGCCAGCAGCTTAGACTATCAGCCCCAGCATTTT. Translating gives CASSLDYQPQHF.

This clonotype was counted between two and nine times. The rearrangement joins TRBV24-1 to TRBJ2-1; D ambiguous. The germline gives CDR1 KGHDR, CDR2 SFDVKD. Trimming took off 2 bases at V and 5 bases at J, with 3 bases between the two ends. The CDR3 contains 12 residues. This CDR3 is CATSDSHNEQFF. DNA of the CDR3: TGTGCCACCAGTGATTCCCACAATGAGCAGTTCTTC.

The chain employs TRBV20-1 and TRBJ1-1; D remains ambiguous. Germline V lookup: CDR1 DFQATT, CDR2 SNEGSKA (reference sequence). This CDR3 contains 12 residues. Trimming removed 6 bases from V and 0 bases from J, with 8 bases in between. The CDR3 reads CSADFMNTEAFF. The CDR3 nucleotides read TGCAGTGCCGACTTCATGAACACTGAAGCTTTCTTT.

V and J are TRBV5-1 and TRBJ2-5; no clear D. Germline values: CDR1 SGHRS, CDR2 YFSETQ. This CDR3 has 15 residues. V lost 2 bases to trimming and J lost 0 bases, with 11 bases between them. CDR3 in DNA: TGCGCCAGCAGCTTCTCCCTTGGGGACCAAGAGACCCAGTACTTC. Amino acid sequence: CASSFSLGDQETQYF.

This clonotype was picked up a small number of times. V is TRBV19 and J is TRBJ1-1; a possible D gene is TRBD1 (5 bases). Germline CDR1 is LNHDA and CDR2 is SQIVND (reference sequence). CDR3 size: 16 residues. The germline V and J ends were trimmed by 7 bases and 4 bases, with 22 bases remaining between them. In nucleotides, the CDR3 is TGTGCCAGTAACTCAGAGGGGATCGGGCTACCCACTGAAGCTTTCTTT. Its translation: CASNSEGIGLPTEAFF.

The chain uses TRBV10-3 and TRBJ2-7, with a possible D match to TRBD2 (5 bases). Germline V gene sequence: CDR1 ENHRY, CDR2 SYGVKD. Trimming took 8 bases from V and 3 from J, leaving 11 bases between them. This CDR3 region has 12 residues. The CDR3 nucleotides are TGTGCCATCGGTGGAGGTGGCTACGAGCAGTACGTC. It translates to CAIGGGGYEQYV.

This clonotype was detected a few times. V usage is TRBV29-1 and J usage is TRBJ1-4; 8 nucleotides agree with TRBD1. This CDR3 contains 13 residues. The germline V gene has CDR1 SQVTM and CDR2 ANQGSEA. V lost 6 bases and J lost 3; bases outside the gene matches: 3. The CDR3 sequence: CSVGTGANEKLFF. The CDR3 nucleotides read TGCAGCGTGGGGACAGGAGCTAATGAAAAACTGTTTTTT.

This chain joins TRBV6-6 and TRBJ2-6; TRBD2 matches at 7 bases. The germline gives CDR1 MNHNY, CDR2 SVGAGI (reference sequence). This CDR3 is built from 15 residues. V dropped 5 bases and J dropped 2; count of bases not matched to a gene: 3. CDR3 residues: CASSTAGAGANVLTF. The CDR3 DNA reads TGTGCCAGCAGTACTGCGGGGGCTGGGGCCAACGTCCTGACTTTC.

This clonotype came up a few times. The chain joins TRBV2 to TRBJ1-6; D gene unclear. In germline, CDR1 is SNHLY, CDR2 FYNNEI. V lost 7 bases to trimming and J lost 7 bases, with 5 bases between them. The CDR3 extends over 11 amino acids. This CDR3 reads CASIGNSPLHF. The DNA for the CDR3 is TGTGCCAGCATAGGGAATTCACCCCTCCACTTT. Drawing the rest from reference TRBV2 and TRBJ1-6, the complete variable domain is EPEVTQTPSHQVTQMGQEVILRCVPISNHLYFYWYRQILGQKVEFLVSFYNNEISEKSEIFDDQFSVERPDGSNFTLKIRSTKLEDSAMYFCASIGNSPLHFGNGTRLTVT.